These 4 T cell receptor beta chains were sequenced from one sample in a study of cytotoxic CD8 clonotypes in ibrutinib-treated CLL. Sequencing used immunoSEQ multiplex PCR; TCRdb keeps in-frame clones, though not all of them. The data show 250,000 to 350,000 clones, around 77% seen once. The material sequenced was PBMCs, taken at disease progression, from a patient treated with ibrutinib. The receptors originated from a human donor with chronic lymphocytic leukemia.

This clone was recorded only once. The rearrangement joins TRBV6-5 to TRBJ2-7; the D is unclear. V dropped 0 bases and J dropped 5 bases, with 11 bases sitting between them. The CDR3 is 14 amino acids. The germline CDR1 and CDR2 sequences are MNHEY and SVGAGI. The CDR3 spells CASSYSLLAHEQYF. DNA for the CDR3: TGTGCCAGCAGTTACTCTTTGCTGGCCCACGAGCAGTACTTC.

This chain connects TRBV4-3 to TRBJ2-2; 8 bases line up with TRBD2. CDR3 length: 16 residues. V lost 2 bases, J lost 5 bases, and 7 bases stayed unmatched. The germline V gene has CDR1 LGHNA and CDR2 YSLEER. For the CDR3, the DNA is TGCGCCAGCAGCCAAAGGCTAGCGGGTCGAACCGGGGAGCTGTTTTTT. It translates to CASSQRLAGRTGELFF.

The rearrangement uses TRBV6-5 and TRBJ2-3; D is unclear. Between the trimmed V and J ends, which lost 0 bases and 1 base, there was a span of 11 bases. The CDR3 runs to 16 residues. The germline gives CDR1 MNHEY, CDR2 SVGAGI. CDR3 DNA sequence: TGTGCCAGCAGTTACTCGCGTGGTCAGGGCACAGATACGCAGTATTTT. Amino acids: CASSYSRGQGTDTQYF.

The chain employs TRBV18 and TRBJ1-1; TRBD1 is a possible D gene (6 bases). V lost 3 bases and J 5 bases, leaving 16 bases between the germline ends. The length of the CDR3 is 15 residues. CDR1 KGHSH and CDR2 LQKENI come from the germline V gene. The CDR3 sequence: CASSPVLRGWTEAFF. CDR3 coding DNA: TGTGCCAGCTCACCTGTCCTCAGGGGATGGACTGAAGCTTTCTTT. The full variable domain, with the rest looked up from reference TRBV18 and TRBJ1-1, is NAGVMQNPRHLVRRRGQEARLRCSPMKGHSHVYWYRQLPEEGLKFMVYLQKENIIDESGMPKERFSAEFPKEGPSILRIQQVVRGDSAAYFCASSPVLRGWTEAFFGQGTRLTVV.